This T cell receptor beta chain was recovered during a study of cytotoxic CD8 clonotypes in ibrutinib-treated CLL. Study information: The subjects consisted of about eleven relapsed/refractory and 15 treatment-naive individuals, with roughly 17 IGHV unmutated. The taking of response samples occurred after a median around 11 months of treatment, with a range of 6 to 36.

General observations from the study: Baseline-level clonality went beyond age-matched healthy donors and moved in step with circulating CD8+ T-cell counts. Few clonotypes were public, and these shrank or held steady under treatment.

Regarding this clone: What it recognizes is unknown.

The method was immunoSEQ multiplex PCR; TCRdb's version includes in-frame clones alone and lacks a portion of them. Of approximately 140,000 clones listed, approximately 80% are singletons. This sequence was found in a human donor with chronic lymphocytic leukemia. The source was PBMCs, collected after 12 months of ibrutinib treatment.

The CDR3 sequence: CATSSPPGTGGHSTRGQSYNEQFF. The DNA for the CDR3 is TGTGCCACCAGCAGCCCTCCCGGGACAGGGGGCCATTCGACCCGTGGACAATCCTACAATGAGCAGTTCTTC. The chain uses TRBV15 and TRBJ2-1; 12 positions match TRBD1. The germline CDR1 and CDR2 sequences are LNHNV and YYDKDF (reference sequence). The V and J ends lost 3 bases and 1 base, in that order; junction bases with no gene match: 25. The CDR3 is 24 amino acids.